Listed here is a single TCR beta chain. Its antigen specificity is not known. No clone much larger than this one lies a single base away; base qualities are absent. The sample originates from a study of T cell changes during pregnancy in multiple sclerosis (dated by TCRdb to between 2018 and 2021). As for the study more broadly: The study looked at changes in the T cell repertoire across pregnancy in women with multiple sclerosis.

Libraries came from the immunoSEQ multiplex PCR assay. What TCRdb holds here is the immuneACCESS table cut down to in-frame rearrangements. Part of the clones is not present; checked against another copy, under half of the missing clones reflect an unresolved V gene, and the others are unexplained. Within this sample are 55,000 to 70,000 clones, with approximately 91% of them counted one time only. Over 1.5% of the sample goes to the ten largest clones. Reading from cysteine to phenylalanine, the CDR3 counts 15 amino acids. Only the CDR3 part of the read is kept: 45 bases, read in frame from the first base. The germline V gene encodes CDR1 SGHTA and CDR2 FQGNSA. V is pared back by 5 bases and J by 5 bases, with 18 bases lying between the germline termini.

The sequencing used peripheral blood, collected after pregnancy. In this chain, TRBV7-2 is recombined with TRBJ1-2, with a tentative D gene TRBD1 over 6 matching bases. The TCR sequence derives from a female donor with multiple sclerosis, enrolled in a pregnancy study. The nucleotide sequence is TGTGCCAGCAGCCCCAGACAGGACCCAGGTTATGGCTACACCTTC. It translates as CASSPRQDPGYGYTF.